This T cell receptor beta chain was sequenced in a study of blood T cell repertoires in COVID-19. In the study overall: From the United States, Italy and Spain came samples of acute and convalescent COVID-19.

The authors' processing: Nucleated cell counts were estimated from reference gene primer amplification. Data came from immunoSEQ multiplex PCR; TCRdb stores just in-frame clones and leaves some out. D and trimming come from the DNA, and the V and J calls and clone size come from that table. This table has some 110,000 clones, 90% appearing once. Looked up from germline, CDR1 is LNHDA and CDR2 is SQIVND (reference sequence). The CDR3 consists of 16 residues. The V gene end was trimmed by 3 bases and the J gene end by 5 bases; junction bases not matched to a gene: 4. Specimen: peripheral blood. This sequence originates from a human donor with active COVID-19. The donor label of this sample is uncertain. The V gene is TRBV19, the J gene TRBJ2-3, with 14 bases aligning to TRBD2. The CDR3 DNA is TGTGCCAGTAGTATCGGACTAGCGGGGGGAAGAGATACGCAGTATTTT. It codes for CASSIGLAGGRDTQYF. The whole variable domain, filled in from reference TRBV19 and TRBJ2-3, reads DGGITQSPKYLFRKEGQNVTLSCEQNLNHDAMYWYRQDPGQGLRLIYYSQIVNDFQKGDIAEGYSVSREKKESFPLTVTSAQKNPTAFYLCASSIGLAGGRDTQYFGPGTRLTVL.